This T cell receptor (beta chain) is from a study of OX40 agonist ivuxolimab in advanced cancers. Study-level background: The drug used for patients, ivuxolimab, was an agonistic anti-OX40 (CD134) antibody. At just under 85% male, the cohort had a mean age of about 60 years, ranging from about 23 to 79. Patients achieving partial responses numbered three: one hepatocellular carcinoma case and two cutaneous melanoma cases.

Study-level points and caveats: Partly responding patients at 0.1-3.0 mg/kg showed some of the smallest clonal expansion.

As concerns this clone: Its specificity is unknown.

Germline CDR1 reads SGHTA; CDR2 reads FQGNSA. There are 14 residues in the CDR3. V gave up 2 bases and J gave up 0 bases, with 7 bases separating them. The method was immunoSEQ multiplex PCR; TCRdb's version includes in-frame clones alone and lacks a portion of them. The sample carries tens of thousands of clones, about 90% recorded once. The sample consisted of CD4+ or CD8+ T cells sorted from blood, taken in a trial of the OX40 agonist ivuxolimab. This TCR was sampled from an adult with an advanced solid tumor such as melanoma, head and neck, liver or kidney cancer. The genes are TRBV7-2 and TRBJ1-1; no clear D gene. Here the CDR3 DNA reads TGTGCCAGCAGCTTACCCGAGATGAACACTGAAGCTTTCTTT. This sequence encodes CASSLPEMNTEAFF.